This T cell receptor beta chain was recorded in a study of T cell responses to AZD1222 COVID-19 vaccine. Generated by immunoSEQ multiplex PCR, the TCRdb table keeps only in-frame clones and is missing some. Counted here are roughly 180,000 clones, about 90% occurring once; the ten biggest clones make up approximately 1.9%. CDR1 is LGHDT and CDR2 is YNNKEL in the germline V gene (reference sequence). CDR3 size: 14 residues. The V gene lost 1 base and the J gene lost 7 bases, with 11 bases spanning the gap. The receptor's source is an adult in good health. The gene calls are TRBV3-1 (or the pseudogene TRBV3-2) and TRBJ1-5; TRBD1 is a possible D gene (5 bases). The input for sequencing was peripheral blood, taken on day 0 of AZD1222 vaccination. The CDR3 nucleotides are TGTGCCAGCAGCCAAGGACCGGGGCACCAGCCCCAGCATTTT. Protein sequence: CASSQGPGHQPQHF.